This T cell receptor beta chain was captured by sequencing in a study of cytomegalovirus exposure and HLA in healthy donors. Regarding the study as a whole: Segments of the TCR beta V type were, in most cases, productive about 90% or about 30% of the time in an earlier analysis. In terms of immune exposure information, only CMV serostatus was available. Accurate predictions that matched the HLA-A and HLA-B alleles of most subjects were reportedly made from TCR beta sequences. Approximately 160 TCR beta chains were listed as cytomegalovirus-associated.

A multiplex PCR was run with 60 Vbeta primers and 13 Jbeta primers. Sequencing used immunoSEQ multiplex PCR; TCRdb keeps in-frame clones, though not all of them. Of fewer than 250,000 clones in the sample, 81% were seen once. J gave up 1 base and V 4 bases, and 3 bases lay outside the gene matches. Germline V gene sequence: CDR1 SGHNT, CDR2 YYREEE (reference sequence). The CDR3 is 17 residues long. Comments on this clone: Its antigen is currently unknown.

The receptor was isolated from a middle-aged man in good health and CMV-seropositive. This sequence joins TRBV5-4 and TRBJ2-1; the match to TRBD2 covers 15 bases. The specimen sequenced was PBMCs. The CDR3: CASSAGLAGGSYNEQFF. The CDR3 coding sequence is TGTGCCAGCAGCGCGGGACTAGCGGGGGGTTCCTACAATGAGCAGTTCTTC.